The 23 T cell receptor beta chains reported below all come from one sample, sequenced in a study of T-cell memory formation after mild COVID-19. TCRdb independently ran MiXCR on the 5' RACE reads; one entry per CDR3 protein. The top ten clones hold 20% to 25% of a sample with about 340,000 distinct CDR3 sequences, over 10% of them seen once. Sequencing used PBMCs or a T cell subset sorted from them (not recorded which). The receptors originated from a man in his late teens or twenties who had mild COVID-19 (a few samples of this study predate the infection). Cell type and time point are not known.

The CDR3 loop is CASGWSLPGETQYF. For the CDR3, the DNA is TGTGCCAGCGGTTGGTCTCTGCCGGGAGAGACCCAGTACTTC. The rearrangement joins TRBV2 to TRBJ2-5, with D unclear. The CDR3 consists of 14 residues. Germline values: CDR1 SNHLY, CDR2 FYNNEI. The germline V and J ends were trimmed by 8 bases and 4 bases, with 17 bases remaining between them.

This clonotype turned up a few times. The CDR3 DNA reads as TGTGCCAGCAGTACAGGGGGCACGAACACTGAAGCTTTCTTT. Protein: CASSTGGTNTEAFF. V usage is TRBV12-3 or TRBV12-4 and J usage is TRBJ1-1, with TRBD1 matching 9 bases. This CDR3 is built from 14 residues. V lost 5 bases, J lost 1 base, and 2 bases stayed unmatched.

V and J are TRBV18 and TRBJ2-5; TRBD1 matches 7 bases. The trim removed 2 bases at V and 5 bases at J, leaving 5 bases unmatched. Germline assignment: CDR1 KGHSH and CDR2 LQKENI. This CDR3 spans 14 amino acids. The CDR3 here is CASSPEGAPETQYF. The CDR3 DNA follows: TGTGCCAGCTCACCAGAGGGGGCGCCGGAGACCCAGTACTTC.

This clonotype occurred a few times. V usage is TRBV7-3 and J usage is TRBJ2-7, with D possibly TRBD1 on 6 matching bases. The length of the CDR3 is 14 residues. Germline V gives CDR1 SGHTA, CDR2 FQGTGA. Trimming took 2 bases from V and 1 from J, leaving 9 bases between them. The CDR3 loop is CASSLGDTSYEQYF. The DNA of the CDR3 is TGTGCCAGCAGCTTAGGGGACACGTCCTACGAGCAGTACTTC. The full variable domain, with the rest looked up from reference TRBV7-3 and TRBJ2-7, is GAGVSQTPSNKVTEKGKYVELRCDPISGHTALYWYRQSLGQGPEFLIYFQGTGAADDSGLPNDRFFAVRPEGSVSTLKIQRTERGDSAVYLCASSLGDTSYEQYFGPGTRLTVT.

V is TRBV5-1 and J is TRBJ2-5; 7 bases line up with TRBD1. CDR3 length: 14 residues. With 4 bases clipped from V and 1 base from J, the junction kept 4 bases outside the gene matches. The germline CDR1 and CDR2 sequences are SGHRS and YFSETQ. This chain's CDR3 is CASSIRDSQETQYF. The CDR3 DNA reads TGCGCCAGCAGCATCCGGGACAGCCAAGAGACCCAGTACTTC.

The chain has TRBV12-3 or TRBV12-4 and TRBJ1-4; D not certain. V lost 6 bases, J lost 0 bases, and 14 bases lay in between. This CDR3 comprises 16 residues. The CDR3 nucleotides read TGTGCCAGCAGCCCATACCGACGAGCAACTAATGAAAAACTGTTTTTT. Residues: CASSPYRRATNEKLFF.

This clonotype was observed a few times. V and J are TRBV9 and TRBJ2-1; no reliable D call. This CDR3 is built from 15 residues. Germline CDR1 is SGDLS and CDR2 is YYNGEE. Trimming left V 4 bases short and J 2 bases short, with 13 bases between. CDR3 sequence: CASSIDGLPYNEQFF. Here the CDR3 DNA reads TGTGCCAGCAGCATAGACGGCCTTCCCTACAATGAGCAGTTCTTC.

J is TRBJ2-3 and V is TRBV29-1; unclear D gene. Germline CDR1 is SQVTM and CDR2 is ANQGSEA. The germline V and J ends were trimmed by 3 bases and 4 bases, with 8 bases remaining between them. The CDR3 sequence is 12 residues long. As DNA, the CDR3 is TGCAGCGTTGACGTAGCTGCAGATACGCAGTATTTT. Protein sequence: CSVDVAADTQYF.

The CDR3 sequence: CASSLSGTELFF. The CDR3 region has the DNA TGCGCCAGCAGCTTGTCCGGGACGGAGCTGTTTTTT. This chain uses TRBV5-1 with TRBJ2-2; TRBD1 or TRBD2 may be the D gene (5 bases each). Trimming pared 1 base from V and 10 bases from J, leaving 8 bases between. This CDR3 spans 12 amino acids. Germline lookup yields CDR1 SGHRS and CDR2 YFSETQ.

At least ten counts were recorded for this clonotype. The V gene is TRBV7-9, the J gene TRBJ1-5, with D possibly TRBD1 on 6 matching bases. The V gene lost 5 bases and the J gene lost 5 bases, with 10 bases spanning the gap. Germline V gene lookup returns CDR1 SEHNR and CDR2 FQNEAQ (reference sequence). The CDR3 runs 13 residues. The CDR3 region is CASSPQGDQPQHF. CDR3 DNA: TGTGCCAGCAGCCCACAGGGTGATCAGCCCCAGCATTTT.

The chain combines TRBV18 with TRBJ1-6; D is unclear. The CDR3 extends over 17 amino acids. V lost 7 bases to trimming and J lost 0 bases, with 16 bases between them. Germline CDR1 and CDR2: KGHSH and LQKENI. In DNA, the CDR3 is TGTGCCAGCTGCTCCAAGGCCGGAAGCTCCTATAATTCACCCCTCCACTTT. It specifies CASCSKAGSSYNSPLHF.

The V call is TRBV20-1, the J call TRBJ1-5, with D hard to call. Germline V CDR1 and CDR2: DFQATT, SNEGSKA (reference sequence). CDR3 length equals 13 residues. V was shortened by 5 bases and J by 0 bases, with 8 bases between the two germline ends. Here the CDR3 reads CSALRDSNQPQHF. In DNA form, the CDR3 reads TGCAGTGCTCTACGGGATAGCAATCAGCCCCAGCATTTT.

This clonotype was counted only a few times. The chain recombines TRBV19 with TRBJ2-1, with D unclear. This CDR3 contains 12 residues. Germline V lookup: CDR1 LNHDA, CDR2 SQIVND (reference sequence). The V gene lost 9 bases and the J gene lost 2 bases, with 8 bases spanning the gap. Written as DNA, the CDR3 is TGTGCCAGCCAGGACCCCTACAATGAGCAGTTCTTC. Protein: CASQDPYNEQFF.

This clonotype appeared many times. The rearrangement uses TRBV6-6 and TRBJ2-3, with TRBD1 matching 8 bases. Losses at the gene ends were 5 bases for V and 3 bases for J; bases not matched to a gene: 10. This CDR3 comprises 16 residues. CDR1 and CDR2 (germline): MNHNY, SVGAGI (reference sequence). The CDR3, as DNA: TGTGCCAGCAGTAACCGGGACAGGCCCCTGACAGATACGCAGTATTTT. Protein product: CASSNRDRPLTDTQYF.

The chain is built from TRBV6-5 and TRBJ2-1; 8 bases align to TRBD1. The CDR3 loop spans 16 amino acids. Germline V gene data show CDR1 as MNHEY and CDR2 as SVGAGI. The V segment lost 7 bases and the J segment 4 bases; nucleotides outside the gene matches: 12. The CDR3 region has the DNA TGTGCCAGCACCCCCAAGGGGACAGGTTGGTACAATGAGCAGTTCTTC. The encoded protein is CASTPKGTGWYNEQFF.

V gene TRBV11-2 combines with J gene TRBJ2-7; D is unresolved. Trimming stripped 5 bases from V and 0 bases from J, with 17 bases between. The CDR3 has 16 residues. Germline CDR1 reads SGHAT; CDR2 reads FQNNGV. The CDR3 here is CASSHPIGRPSYEQYF. The CDR3 region has the DNA TGTGCCAGCAGCCACCCCATTGGCAGACCCTCCTACGAGCAGTACTTC. The whole variable domain, filled in from reference TRBV11-2 and TRBJ2-7, reads EAGVAQSPRYKIIEKRQSVAFWCNPISGHATLYWYQQILGQGPKLLIQFQNNGVVDDSQLPKDRFSAERLKGVDSTLKIQPAKLEDSAVYLCASSHPIGRPSYEQYFGPGTRLTVT.

The chain couples TRBV25-1 to TRBJ1-1; D unclear. Between the trimmed V and J ends, which lost 5 bases and 6 bases, there was a span of 13 bases. Per germline, CDR1 MGHDK and CDR2 SYGVNS. CDR3 length: 13 residues. CDR3: CASSMGGRAEAFF. The CDR3 DNA reads as TGTGCCAGCAGTATGGGAGGGAGGGCTGAAGCTTTCTTT.

CDR3: CASSYSGALTGANVLTF. The CDR3 bases are TGTGCCAGCAGTTACTCGGGGGCTTTAACTGGGGCCAACGTCCTGACTTTC. V usage is TRBV6-2 or TRBV6-3 and J usage is TRBJ2-6; TRBD1 might be the D (6 bases). V was shortened by 0 bases and J by 2 bases, with 11 bases between the two germline ends. The V gene's germline CDR1 is MNHEY and CDR2 SVGEGT. The CDR3 totals 17 residues.

This clonotype was observed a handful of times. The chain joins TRBV6-6 to TRBJ1-1; no firm D call. Germline V gene lookup returns CDR1 MNHNY and CDR2 SVGAGI (reference sequence). This CDR3 region has 12 residues. Trimming removed 6 bases at V and 1 base at J, with 6 bases between. The CDR3 loop is CASRTRNTEAFF. DNA for the CDR3: TGTGCCAGCAGGACACGGAACACTGAAGCTTTCTTT.

This clonotype was seen only a few times. The chain is built from TRBV19 and TRBJ1-1, with TRBD1 matching over 7 bases. V shed 5 bases and J 0 bases; nucleotides not matched to a gene: 6. The CDR3 runs 15 residues. Germline values: CDR1 LNHDA, CDR2 SQIVND (reference sequence). DNA for the CDR3: TGTGCCAGTAGTTCCCAACAGGGGCTGAACACTGAAGCTTTCTTT. Protein product: CASSSQQGLNTEAFF.

This clonotype was seen only a few times. V and J are TRBV6-5 and TRBJ1-1, with 7 positions matching TRBD1. Germline V gene sequence: CDR1 MNHEY, CDR2 SVGAGI. V lost 6 bases, J lost 13 bases, and 8 bases stayed unmatched. The CDR3 has 11 amino acids. CDR3 amino acids: CASRRGRLGFF. CDR3 sequence (DNA): TGTGCCAGCAGGAGGGGGCGCCTTGGTTTCTTT.

This clonotype has ten or more counts. This chain links TRBV6-2 or TRBV6-3 with TRBJ2-7; D is perhaps TRBD1 (6 bases). V lost 8 bases and J lost 3, with 17 bases in between. Germline V gene sequence: CDR1 MNHEY, CDR2 SVGEGT. The CDR3 totals 14 residues. DNA of the CDR3: TGTGCCAGCGAGCAACAGGGCCGTGGCTACGAGCAGTACTTC. Translating gives CASEQQGRGYEQYF.

This clonotype was seen a handful of times. The chain links TRBV4-1 to TRBJ2-5, with 10 bases aligning to TRBD2. Germline V gives CDR1 MGHRA, CDR2 YSYEKL. The length of the CDR3 is 15 residues. V trimming: 7 bases; J trimming: 2 bases; junction bases outside the gene matches: 7. The CDR3 DNA reads TGCGCCAGCACCTCACTGACTAGCGGGCAAGAGACCCAGTACTTC. This gives the protein CASTSLTSGQETQYF.